These 30 T cell receptor beta chains share one sample of origin, sequenced in a study of cytomegalovirus exposure and HLA in healthy donors. Researchers ran the PCR with 60 Vbeta and 13 Jbeta primers. Generated by immunoSEQ multiplex PCR, the TCRdb table keeps only in-frame clones and is missing some. The table has over 95,000 clones, 74% seen once. Specimen: PBMCs. These receptors were taken from a human donor in good health.

The rearrangement joins TRBV9 to TRBJ1-5, with a possible D match to TRBD1 (6 bases). With 0 bases removed from V and 4 bases from J, the gap between germline ends came to 11 bases. This CDR3 has 15 residues. Germline CDR1 is SGDLS and CDR2 is YYNGEE. CDR3 DNA sequence: TGTGCCAGCAGCGTAGATTCAGGGGTAAATCAGCCCCAGCATTTT. This encodes CASSVDSGVNQPQHF. Full variable domain (outside the CDR3, taken from reference TRBV9 and TRBJ1-5): DSGVTQTPKHLITATGQRVTLRCSPRSGDLSVYWYQQSLDQGLQFLIQYYNGEERAKGNILERFSAQQFPDLHSELNLSSLELGDSALYFCASSVDSGVNQPQHFGDGTRLSIL.

This clone was seen just once. The missing conserved phenylalanine or tryptophan at the end of this CDR3 makes a read error likely. The rearrangement joins TRBV5-6 to TRBJ1-6, with 7 nucleotides matching TRBD1. The CDR3 has 16 amino acids. Trimming cost V 5 bases and J 9 bases; bases outside gene matches: 14. CDR1 is SGHDT and CDR2 is YYEEEE in the germline V gene. CDR3 loop: CASSLSRGPWGSPLHS. The DNA of the CDR3 is TGTGCCAGCAGTCTCAGTAGGGGGCCTTGGGGTTCACCCCTCCACTCT.

The chain carries TRBV2 and TRBJ1-5; D gene unclear. Trimming removed 6 bases from V and 1 base from J, with 13 bases in between. The CDR3 consists of 15 residues. Germline-derived CDR1 and CDR2 are SNHLY and FYNNEI. As DNA, the CDR3 is TGTGCCAGCAGGTACGAAAGAGGGAGCAATCAGCCCCAGCATTTT. Its translation is CASRYERGSNQPQHF.

There are a few counts of this clone. This sequence joins TRBV7-6 and TRBJ2-7, with TRBD1 matching over 8 bases. With 1 base clipped from V and 6 bases from J, the junction kept 8 bases outside the gene matches. Per germline, CDR1 SGHVS and CDR2 FNYEAQ. The CDR3 spans 15 residues. CDR3 sequence: CASSLGSQGASEQYF. The CDR3 coding sequence is TGTGCCAGCAGCTTAGGAAGCCAGGGGGCTAGCGAGCAGTACTTC.

The chain employs TRBV15 and TRBJ1-5; no clear D. Germline V gene lookup returns CDR1 LNHNV and CDR2 YYDKDF (reference sequence). V was clipped by 1 base and J by 2 bases, with 15 bases between them. This CDR3 has 17 amino acids. The DNA for the CDR3 is TGTGCCACCAGCAGAGGACGGGGATCGATTCGCAATCAGCCCCAGCATTTT. Translation gives CATSRGRGSIRNQPQHF.

This rearrangement joins TRBV19 to TRBJ2-2; 12 nucleotides align to TRBD2. The germline CDR1 and CDR2 sequences are LNHDA and SQIVND (reference sequence). This CDR3 contains 18 residues. Unmatched junction bases numbered 10, after V lost 7 bases and J lost 1 base. The CDR3 DNA reads TGTGCCAGTACCCGGGGCAGGGGACTAGCGGGGAACACCGGGGAGCTGTTTTTT. It translates to CASTRGRGLAGNTGELFF.

The chain employs TRBV4-2 and TRBJ2-1; D unresolved. Deletions cut 0 bases from V and 0 bases from J, with 6 bases between. Germline CDR1 and CDR2: LGHNA and YNFKEQ. The CDR3 extends over 15 amino acids. The CDR3 nucleotides read TGTGCCAGCAGCCAAGAAGCGAACTCCTACAATGAGCAGTTCTTC. As protein: CASSQEANSYNEQFF.

The chain is built from TRBV9 and TRBJ2-4; tentatively, D is TRBD2 (5 bases). The germline V and J ends were trimmed by 4 bases and 2 bases, with 13 bases remaining between them. Germline lookup yields CDR1 SGDLS and CDR2 YYNGEE. This CDR3 spans 15 amino acids. The CDR3 region has the DNA TGTGCCAGCAGCTTTTTCGGGGATCCCAAAAACATTCAGTACTTC. Its protein product is CASSFFGDPKNIQYF.

The rearrangement joins TRBV5-1 to TRBJ2-1; D is perhaps TRBD1 (8 bases). The V and J ends lost 0 bases and 10 bases respectively, with 17 bases between them. The CDR3 consists of 15 residues. Germline assignment: CDR1 SGHRS and CDR2 YFSETQ. CDR3: CASSLDGGQGGEQFF. Here the CDR3 DNA reads TGCGCCAGCAGCTTGGATGGTGGACAGGGAGGGGAGCAGTTCTTC.

This clone was observed a single time. The chain couples TRBV6-5 to TRBJ1-3; possible D gene TRBD1, 5 bases. CDR1 and CDR2 from the germline V gene are MNHEY and SVGAGI. V lost 6 bases, J lost 3 bases, and 15 bases lay in between. CDR3 length: 15 amino acids. The CDR3 region is CASSRGAIGGNTIYF. DNA of the CDR3: TGTGCCAGCAGCCGCGGGGCGATTGGTGGAAACACCATATATTTT.

In its sample, this clone was seen once. This chain uses TRBV5-1 with TRBJ2-7; TRBD1 agrees at 8 bases. CDR3 length: 16 residues. V lost 2 bases to trimming and J lost 1 base; unmatched junction nucleotides: 8. CDR1 SGHRS and CDR2 YFSETQ come from the germline V gene. The CDR3 nucleotides are TGCGCCAGCAGCTTCCCGGCAGGGGGCGAATCCTACGAGCAGTACTTC. Translation gives CASSFPAGGESYEQYF.

This clone was counted between two and nine times. J is TRBJ2-1 and V is TRBV29-1, with D possibly TRBD1 on 7 matching bases. The ends were cut back, 5 bases at V and 8 bases at J, with 13 bases in the middle. Per the germline V gene, CDR1 is SQVTM and CDR2 is ANQGSEA. The CDR3 has 12 amino acids. CDR3 nucleotides: TGCAGCGTTTTTCCAGGGGGGCATGAGCAGTTCTTC. Its translation: CSVFPGGHEQFF.

The J gene is TRBJ1-1, the V gene TRBV30; tentative D call: TRBD1 (6 bases). CDR1 GTSNPN and CDR2 SVGIG come from the germline V gene (reference sequence). The CDR3 has 12 residues. V was cut by 1 base and J by 4 bases, with 7 bases left in between. The CDR3 DNA follows: TGTGCCTGGAGTGACAGGGTCACTGAAGCTTTCTTT. Its protein product is CAWSDRVTEAFF.

J is TRBJ2-5 and V is TRBV2, with 7 bases identical to TRBD2. V lost 4 bases, J lost 4 bases, and 9 bases stayed unmatched. CDR3 size: 15 residues. Per the germline V gene, CDR1 is SNHLY and CDR2 is FYNNEI. The CDR3 coding sequence is TGTGCCAGCAGTGGTCGGGGAGGGTTGGGAGAGACCCAGTACTTC. Translation gives CASSGRGGLGETQYF. The variable domain in full, with the rest retrieved from reference TRBV2 and TRBJ2-5, is EPEVTQTPSHQVTQMGQEVILRCVPISNHLYFYWYRQILGQKVEFLVSFYNNEISEKSEIFDDQFSVERPDGSNFTLKIRSTKLEDSAMYFCASSGRGGLGETQYFGPGTRLLVL.

The rearrangement links TRBV27 to TRBJ2-3; D is possibly TRBD1 (7 bases). The CDR3 spans 16 residues. The germline V gene encodes CDR1 MNHEY and CDR2 SMNVEV (reference sequence). V dropped 5 bases and J dropped 6 bases, with 21 bases sitting between them. This CDR3 is CASSTSRGAWTDTQYF. The CDR3 DNA reads TGTGCCAGCAGTACTTCCAGGGGGGCGTGGACGGATACGCAGTATTTT.

The rearrangement joins TRBV19 to TRBJ2-1, with TRBD1 matching over 9 bases. Germline values: CDR1 LNHDA, CDR2 SQIVND (reference sequence). V was pared by 3 bases and J by 7 bases, with 16 bases of the junction left unmatched. This CDR3 spans 18 amino acids. The CDR3 loop reads CASSMRSGTGGLLNEQFF. Written as DNA, the CDR3 is TGTGCCAGTAGTATGAGGTCGGGTACAGGGGGCCTCCTAAATGAGCAGTTCTTC.

V is TRBV2 and J is TRBJ1-1, with 9 bases matching TRBD1. J gave up 6 bases and V 7 bases, and 15 bases lay outside the gene matches. CDR1 is SNHLY and CDR2 is FYNNEI in the germline V gene. The CDR3 contains 16 residues. CDR3 in amino acids: CASTLGTGNIGAEAFF. DNA of the CDR3: TGTGCCAGCACTTTGGGGACAGGGAATATTGGGGCTGAAGCTTTCTTT.

The rearrangement uses TRBV29-1 and TRBJ2-7; weak D call: TRBD2 (6 bases). The CDR3 has 13 residues. The germline gives CDR1 SQVTM, CDR2 ANQGSEA. V was shortened by 4 bases and J by 3 bases, with 13 bases between the two germline ends. The chain's CDR3 is CSVVSGGIYEQYF. DNA for the CDR3: TGCAGCGTTGTCTCAGGCGGGATCTACGAGCAGTACTTC.

The gene calls are TRBV19 and TRBJ2-3; no clear D. The CDR3 length is 13 residues. V lost 2 bases, J lost 4 bases, and 7 bases lay in between. Per germline, CDR1 LNHDA and CDR2 SQIVND (reference sequence). CDR3 in amino acids: CASSISSADTQYF. DNA for the CDR3: TGTGCCAGTAGTATATCCTCGGCAGATACGCAGTATTTT.

J is TRBJ1-6 and V is TRBV27; 7 nucleotides agree with TRBD1. In germline, CDR1 is MNHEY, CDR2 SMNVEV (reference sequence). V dropped 0 bases and J dropped 9; count of bases not matched to a gene: 8. This CDR3 is 16 amino acids long. CDR3 sequence (DNA): TGTGCCAGCAGTTTATCTCAGGGGGTAGGTGGTTCACCCCTCCACTTT. Amino acids: CASSLSQGVGGSPLHF.

The V and J genes are TRBV6-1 and TRBJ1-4, with D uncertain. Germline CDR1 reads MNHNS; CDR2 reads SASEGT. Trimming left V 9 bases short and J 6 bases short, with 14 bases between. The CDR3 is 13 amino acids. The CDR3 DNA reads as TGTGCCAGTGTGCGAGGGCGTGATGAAAAACTGTTTTTT. This translates into CASVRGRDEKLFF.

This clone came up a few times. The J gene is TRBJ1-1, the V gene TRBV29-1, with 8 bases aligning to TRBD1. Germline V gene lookup returns CDR1 SQVTM and CDR2 ANQGSEA. Unmatched junction bases numbered 5, after V lost 4 bases and J lost 1 base. The CDR3 runs 14 residues. The CDR3 here is CSVVPGQGNTEAFF. The DNA for the CDR3 is TGCAGCGTTGTCCCTGGACAGGGGAACACTGAAGCTTTCTTT.

The rearrangement uses TRBV29-1 and TRBJ2-4; TRBD2 matches at 9 bases. V shed 4 bases, J shed 0 bases, and the junction held 10 bases outside the gene matches. The length of the CDR3 is 17 residues. Germline V lookup: CDR1 SQVTM, CDR2 ANQGSEA. The CDR3: CSVVELAGPLAKNIQYF. The CDR3 nucleotides read TGCAGCGTTGTTGAGCTAGCGGGACCGCTAGCCAAAAACATTCAGTACTTC.

The genes are TRBV6-5 and TRBJ1-2; D gene unclear. Germline lookup yields CDR1 MNHEY and CDR2 SVGAGI. This CDR3 has 12 amino acids. The V end was cut by 6 bases, the J end by 4 bases, with 9 bases between. The CDR3 is CASRDGGYGYTF. In DNA form, the CDR3 reads TGTGCCAGCAGAGACGGCGGCTATGGCTACACCTTC.

The chain employs TRBV4-3 and TRBJ2-5; 7 bases fit TRBD2. The last part of the DNA fits TRBJ2-7 better; the J call may be wrong. Germline V gives CDR1 LGHNA, CDR2 YSLEER. This CDR3 is built from 15 residues. CDR3 sequence: CASSRSGGGFYEQYF. The DNA of the CDR3 is TGCGCCAGCAGCCGCTCGGGCGGGGGATTCTACGAGCAGTACTTC.

V gene TRBV30 combines with J gene TRBJ1-1, with 7 bases aligning to TRBD1. The CDR3 is made up of 15 amino acids. With V trimmed by 0 bases and J by 5 bases, 9 bases remained unmatched. The germline V gene has CDR1 GTSNPN and CDR2 SVGIG (reference sequence). The CDR3 loop is CAWSVYRGRGTEAFF. Written as DNA, the CDR3 is TGTGCCTGGAGTGTTTACAGGGGAAGGGGTACTGAAGCTTTCTTT.

J is TRBJ2-1 and V is TRBV7-2; 7 bases fit TRBD2. V shed 5 bases and J 2 bases; nucleotides not matched to a gene: 6. Germline V lookup: CDR1 SGHTA, CDR2 FQGNSA. The CDR3 contains 15 residues. The CDR3 here is CASSATSEAYNEQFF. CDR3 sequence (DNA): TGTGCCAGCAGCGCTACTAGCGAGGCCTACAATGAGCAGTTCTTC.

This clone was seen once. The chain uses TRBV9 and TRBJ2-1; 8 bases align to TRBD1. The germline V gene has CDR1 SGDLS and CDR2 YYNGEE. Trimming at V came to 3 bases and at J to 1 base, leaving 3 bases not matched to a gene. This CDR3 is 15 amino acids long. The CDR3 bases are TGTGCCAGCAGCGCCGACAGGGGTTCCTACAATGAGCAGTTCTTC. Protein: CASSADRGSYNEQFF.

The J gene is TRBJ2-5, the V gene TRBV2; the D gene is possibly TRBD2 (5 bases). Germline loops: CDR1 SNHLY, CDR2 FYNNEI. The CDR3 runs to 11 residues. The ends were cut back, 6 bases at V and 3 bases at J, with 5 bases in the middle. CDR3 nucleotide sequence: TGTGCCAGCAGGAGGGAAGAGACCCAGTACTTC. Protein product: CASRREETQYF.

The chain couples TRBV28 to TRBJ1-2; possibly TRBD1 for D (5 bases). V was clipped by 6 bases and J by 5 bases, with 13 bases between them. The CDR3 runs to 13 residues. Germline V lookup: CDR1 MDHEN, CDR2 SYDVKM. The CDR3 DNA reads as TGTGCCAGCAGCGCAGGGCAGGTGTATGGCTACACCTTC. The encoded protein is CASSAGQVYGYTF.